This TCR beta chain was identified during a study of cytomegalovirus exposure and HLA in healthy donors. Findings and caveats of the study: Highest at DRB1 and lowest at HLA-C, TCR association rates differed among HLA loci in a later analysis. CMV serostatus alone was available as immune exposure information.

A word on this clone: Its specificity is not known.

Donors consisted of healthy bone marrow donors. The PCR used 60 Vbeta and 13 Jbeta primers. Generated by immunoSEQ multiplex PCR, the TCRdb table keeps only in-frame clones and is missing some. The table records around 150,000 clones, roughly 80% of them present only once. The receptor was derived from a male donor in good health and CMV-seropositive. The specimen was PBMCs.

Written as DNA, the CDR3 is TGTGCCAGCAGCCTGGGGGAGGGGCGCGGTGAAAAACTGTTTTTT. It encodes CASSLGEGRGEKLFF. This rearrangement joins TRBV5-4 to TRBJ1-4; D is perhaps TRBD1 (5 bases). V lost 4 bases and J lost 7, with 17 bases in between. The length of the CDR3 is 15 residues. In germline, CDR1 is SGHNT, CDR2 YYREEE (reference sequence).